This T cell receptor (beta chain) was sequenced in a study of low-dose radiotherapy and immunotherapy resistance in tumors. The CDR3 runs 20 residues. Germline assignment: CDR1 LGHNA and CDR2 YSLEER. Trimming removed 2 bases from V and 4 bases from J; junction bases left unmatched: 16. This clonotype was seen at least ten times. Both TCRalpha and TCRbeta chains were reverse transcribed with V-gene-specific primers. The authors ran 15 to 20 PCR cycles to amplify TCRs with a constant-region primer and V-primer adapter. One entry per CDR3 protein results from TCRdb running MiXCR on the reads. The sample carries 50,000 or so distinct CDR3 sequences, under 30% recorded once. Time point reported: after trial treatment. Treatment given: LDRT plus nivolumab, ipilimumab, low-dose cyclophosphamide and aspirin (RACIN trial).

The J gene is TRBJ2-6, the V gene TRBV4-3, with 8 bases matching TRBD1. The sample here was PBMCs, taken after low-dose radiotherapy plus immunotherapy. This receptor was identified in a male donor with prostate cancer. This chain's CDR3 is CASSQQAGTGLLGGANVLTF. The CDR3 DNA reads TGCGCCAGCAGCCAACAAGCCGGGACAGGCCTCCTGGGAGGGGCCAACGTCCTGACTTTC.